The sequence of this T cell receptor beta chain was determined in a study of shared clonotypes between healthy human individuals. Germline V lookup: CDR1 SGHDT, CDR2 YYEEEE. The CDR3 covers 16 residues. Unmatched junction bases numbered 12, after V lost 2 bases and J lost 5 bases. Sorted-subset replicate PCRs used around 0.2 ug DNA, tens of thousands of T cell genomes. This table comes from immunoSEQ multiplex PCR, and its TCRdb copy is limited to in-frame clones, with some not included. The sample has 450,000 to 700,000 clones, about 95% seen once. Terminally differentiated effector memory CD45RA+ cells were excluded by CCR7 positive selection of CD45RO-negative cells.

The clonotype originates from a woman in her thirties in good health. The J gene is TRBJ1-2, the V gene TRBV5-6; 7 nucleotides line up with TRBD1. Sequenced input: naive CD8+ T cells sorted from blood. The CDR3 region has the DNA TGTGCCAGCAGCTTAGGGGGCGGTGAGGGCATTTATGGCTACACCTTC. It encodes CASSLGGGEGIYGYTF.